This entry concerns a single TCR beta chain. The target antigen is unknown. A much larger clone differs from this one at a single base, so this may be a read error. A minimum of 5 micrograms of total RNA was extracted per sample. The CDR3 extends over 15 amino acids. Looked up from germline, CDR1 is DFQATT and CDR2 is SNEGSKA (reference sequence). A second PCR, run for roughly 7 to 12 cycles, used a sample-barcoded 5' primer plus a J-beta primer mix. Using its own MiXCR run on the 5' RACE reads, TCRdb lists one record per CDR3 protein. This repertoire shows 1.5 million to 2 million distinct CDR3 sequences, about 30% found once; its top ten account for 7.7%. These data belong to a study of blood T cells in healthy people across ages. Whole-study results and caveats: TCR beta diversity was tightly associated with the proportion of naive T cells. Diversity estimates drawn from one million T cells were deemed underestimates.

This clonotype was sampled from a woman between 25 and 40 years old in good health. The genes are TRBV20-1 and TRBJ2-1; 7 bases line up with TRBD2. Specimen: blood. The CDR3 DNA sequence: TGCAGCGCTTTGGGGGGAACTAGCGACTCCTACGAGCAGTTCTTC. Translated: CSALGGTSDSYEQFF.